This T cell receptor beta chain was recorded in a study of blood T cells in healthy people across ages. As for this clonotype: Its antigen is not known.

Primers used in a second PCR of about 6 to 12 cycles were a sample-barcoded 5' primer and a J-beta primer mix. TCRdb re-called the 5' RACE reads through MiXCR, storing one row per CDR3 protein. There are roughly 730,000 distinct CDR3 sequences in the sample; more than 50% occur only once, and about 26% lies in the top ten. This CDR3 is 19 amino acids long. Germline trimming cut 3 bases from V and 0 bases from J; bases unmatched to any gene: 11. Study-level results: TCR beta diversity per million T cells fell roughly linearly with age.

Source material: blood. This receptor was identified in a man aged 35-49 years in good health. The chain is built from TRBV12-3 or TRBV12-4 and TRBJ2-3; 11 bases agree with TRBD2. In nucleotides, the CDR3 is TGTGCCAGCAGTTTCACAAATGAGGGACTAGCGGTTAGCACAGATACGCAGTATTTT. Translating it yields CASSFTNEGLAVSTDTQYF.